This T cell receptor gamma chain was obtained from a study of human gamma delta and Vdelta1 T cells. Study-wide findings and caveats: Polyclonal Delta One T cells reportedly showed broad cytotoxic targeting of acute myeloid leukemia.

Only a few counts were recorded for this clone. Its antigen is unknown. TCRdb re-processed the PCR reads via CATT. The table shows some 8,500 gamma-chain clones, with approximately 42% occurring only once. Per the germline V gene, CDR1 is VENAVY and CDR2 is YDSYNSRV. The CDR3 spans 14 residues. The V gene end was trimmed by 0 bases and the J gene end by 3 bases; junction bases not matched to a gene: 5. The TCR sequence derives from a human donor in good health. J is TRGJ1 or TRGJ2 and V is TRGV8. Sequences were obtained from Vdelta1 gamma-delta T cells from blood grown in culture (DOT cells). The CDR3 nucleotides read TGTGCCACCTGGGATAGGGGTTCTTATTATAAGAAACTCTTT. Its protein is CATWDRGSYYKKLF.